This T cell receptor (beta chain) was sequenced during a study of blood T cell repertoires in COVID-19. V was cut by 1 base and J by 0 bases, with 8 bases left in between. The germline V gene encodes CDR1 SGHRS and CDR2 YFSETQ. The CDR3 sequence is 16 residues long. This clone was seen just once. Per the authors' pipeline: Reference gene primer amplification gave nucleated cell count estimates. Profiling relied on immunoSEQ multiplex PCR, and the TCRdb table lists in-frame clones only, not all of them. Clone size and V and J calls were adopted from that table, with D and trimming inferred from the DNA. The sample includes 65,000 to 85,000 clones, around 85% of them seen just once.

The chain employs TRBV5-1 and TRBJ2-6; weak D call: TRBD1 (5 bases). The clonotype comes from a man over 45 with active COVID-19. The specimen sequenced was peripheral blood. CDR3 region: CASSLTGSSGANVLTF. The CDR3 DNA sequence: TGCGCCAGCAGCTTGACAGGTAGCTCTGGGGCCAACGTCCTGACTTTC.